This note documents a single T cell receptor (beta chain) sequence. Per germline, CDR1 SGDLS and CDR2 YYNGEE. V was trimmed by 4 bases and J by 5 bases, leaving 21 bases between them. This CDR3 region has 16 residues. The data derive from a study of blood T cells in healthy people across ages. PCR was performed a second time for about 6 to 12 cycles using a sample-barcoded 5' primer and a J-beta primer mix. TCRdb reanalysed the 5' RACE reads using MiXCR and keeps one entry per CDR3 protein. In the table there are 1.4 million or so distinct CDR3 sequences, 42% of which are singletons. The TCR originated in a woman aged 18 to 35 in good health. Sequencing was carried out using blood. This sequence joins TRBV9 and TRBJ1-2; no firm D call. The CDR3 DNA sequence: TGTGCCAGCAGCACCCCCTTTGTCGGCCTGGAGTATGGCTACACCTTC. It specifies CASSTPFVGLEYGYTF.